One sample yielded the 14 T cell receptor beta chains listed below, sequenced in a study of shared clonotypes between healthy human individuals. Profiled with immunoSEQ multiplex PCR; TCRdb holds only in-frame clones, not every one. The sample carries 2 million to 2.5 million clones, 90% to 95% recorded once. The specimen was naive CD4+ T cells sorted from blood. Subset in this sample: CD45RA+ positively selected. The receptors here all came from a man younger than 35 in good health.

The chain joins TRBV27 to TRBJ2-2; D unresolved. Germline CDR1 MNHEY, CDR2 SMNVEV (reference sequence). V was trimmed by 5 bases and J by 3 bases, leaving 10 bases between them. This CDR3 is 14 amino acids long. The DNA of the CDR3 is TGTGCCAGCAGTCCCTACCGTGACACCGGGGAGCTGTTTTTT. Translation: CASSPYRDTGELFF.

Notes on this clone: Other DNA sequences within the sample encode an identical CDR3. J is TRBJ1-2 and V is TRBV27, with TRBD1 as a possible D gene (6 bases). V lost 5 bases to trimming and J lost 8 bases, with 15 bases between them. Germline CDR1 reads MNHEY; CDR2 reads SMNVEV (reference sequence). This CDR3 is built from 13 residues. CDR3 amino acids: CASSPGAGRGYTF. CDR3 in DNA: TGTGCCAGCAGTCCGGGGGCGGGGAGGGGCTACACCTTC.

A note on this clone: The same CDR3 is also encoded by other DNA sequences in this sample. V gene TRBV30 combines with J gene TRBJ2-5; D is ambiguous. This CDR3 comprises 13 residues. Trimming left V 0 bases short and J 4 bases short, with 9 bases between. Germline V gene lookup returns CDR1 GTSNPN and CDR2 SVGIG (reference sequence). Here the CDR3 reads CAWSVMGGETQYF. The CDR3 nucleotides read TGTGCCTGGAGTGTAATGGGCGGAGAGACCCAGTACTTC.

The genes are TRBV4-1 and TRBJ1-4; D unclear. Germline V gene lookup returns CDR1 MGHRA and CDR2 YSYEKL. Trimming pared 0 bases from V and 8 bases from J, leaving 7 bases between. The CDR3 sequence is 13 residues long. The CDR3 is CASSQEGREKLFF. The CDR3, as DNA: TGCGCCAGCAGCCAAGAGGGGAGGGAAAAACTGTTTTTT.

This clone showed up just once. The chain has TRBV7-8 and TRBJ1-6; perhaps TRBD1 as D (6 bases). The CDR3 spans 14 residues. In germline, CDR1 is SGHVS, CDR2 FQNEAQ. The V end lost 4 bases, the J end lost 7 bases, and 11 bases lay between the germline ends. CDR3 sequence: CASSSQGPNSPLHF. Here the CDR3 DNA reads TGTGCCAGCAGCTCACAGGGACCGAATTCACCCCTCCACTTT.

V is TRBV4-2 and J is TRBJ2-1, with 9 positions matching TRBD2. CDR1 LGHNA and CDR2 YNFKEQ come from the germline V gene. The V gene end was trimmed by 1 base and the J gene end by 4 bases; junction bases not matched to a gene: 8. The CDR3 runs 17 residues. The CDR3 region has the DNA TGTGCCAGCAGCCAAGTTCTGGCTAGCGGGATGTACAATGAGCAGTTCTTC. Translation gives CASSQVLASGMYNEQFF.

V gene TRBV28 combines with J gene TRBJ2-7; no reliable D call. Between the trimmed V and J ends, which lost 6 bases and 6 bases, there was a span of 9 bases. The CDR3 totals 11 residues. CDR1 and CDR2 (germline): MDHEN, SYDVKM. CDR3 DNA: TGTGCCAGCAGCCGCCTCGGCGAGCAGTACTTC. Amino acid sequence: CASSRLGEQYF.

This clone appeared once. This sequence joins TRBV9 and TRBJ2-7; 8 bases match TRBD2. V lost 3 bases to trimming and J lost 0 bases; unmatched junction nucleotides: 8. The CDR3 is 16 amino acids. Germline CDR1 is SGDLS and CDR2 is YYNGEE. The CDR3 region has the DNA TGTGCCAGCAGCGCACGGGAGGGCAGAAGCTCCTACGAGCAGTACTTC. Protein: CASSAREGRSSYEQYF.

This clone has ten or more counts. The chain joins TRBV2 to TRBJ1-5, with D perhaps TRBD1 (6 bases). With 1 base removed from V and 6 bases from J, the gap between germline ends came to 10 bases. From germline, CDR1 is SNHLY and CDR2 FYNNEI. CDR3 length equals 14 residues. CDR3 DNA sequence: TGTGCCAGCAGTGAAGAAACAGGGACTCAGCCCCAGCATTTT. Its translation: CASSEETGTQPQHF.

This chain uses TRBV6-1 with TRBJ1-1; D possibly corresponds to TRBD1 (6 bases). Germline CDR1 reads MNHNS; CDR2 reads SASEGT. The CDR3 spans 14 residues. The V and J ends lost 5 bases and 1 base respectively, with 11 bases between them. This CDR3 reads CASSRTVGNTEAFF. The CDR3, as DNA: TGTGCCAGCAGTCGGACAGTGGGGAACACTGAAGCTTTCTTT.

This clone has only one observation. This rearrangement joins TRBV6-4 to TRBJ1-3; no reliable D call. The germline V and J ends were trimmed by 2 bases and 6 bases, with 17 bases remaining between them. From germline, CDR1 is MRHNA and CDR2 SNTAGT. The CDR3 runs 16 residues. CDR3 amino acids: CASSDPYRVGENTIYF. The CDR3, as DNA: TGTGCCAGCAGTGACCCCTACAGAGTGGGTGAAAACACCATATATTTT.

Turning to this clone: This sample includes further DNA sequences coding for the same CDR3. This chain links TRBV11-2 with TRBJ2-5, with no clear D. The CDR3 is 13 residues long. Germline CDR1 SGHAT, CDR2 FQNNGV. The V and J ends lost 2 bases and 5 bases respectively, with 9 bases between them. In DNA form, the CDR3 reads TGTGCCAGCAGCTTAACTGGGCTGGAGACCCAGTACTTC. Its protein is CASSLTGLETQYF. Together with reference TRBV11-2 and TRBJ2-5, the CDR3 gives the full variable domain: EAGVAQSPRYKIIEKRQSVAFWCNPISGHATLYWYQQILGQGPKLLIQFQNNGVVDDSQLPKDRFSAERLKGVDSTLKIQPAKLEDSAVYLCASSLTGLETQYFGPGTRLLVL.

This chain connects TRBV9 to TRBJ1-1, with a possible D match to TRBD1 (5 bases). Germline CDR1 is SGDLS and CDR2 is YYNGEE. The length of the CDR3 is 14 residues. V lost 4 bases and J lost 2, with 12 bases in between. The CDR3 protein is CASSLDRGNTEAFF. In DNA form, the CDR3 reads TGTGCCAGCAGCCTAGACAGAGGAAACACTGAAGCTTTCTTT. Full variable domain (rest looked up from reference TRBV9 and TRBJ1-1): DSGVTQTPKHLITATGQRVTLRCSPRSGDLSVYWYQQSLDQGLQFLIQYYNGEERAKGNILERFSAQQFPDLHSELNLSSLELGDSALYFCASSLDRGNTEAFFGQGTRLTVV.

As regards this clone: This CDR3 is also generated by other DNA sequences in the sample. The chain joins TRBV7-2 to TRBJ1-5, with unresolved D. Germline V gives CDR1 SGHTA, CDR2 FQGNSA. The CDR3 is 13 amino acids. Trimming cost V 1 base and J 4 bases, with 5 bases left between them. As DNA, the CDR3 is TGTGCCAGCAGCTTAGTGGGGAATCAGCCCCAGCATTTT. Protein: CASSLVGNQPQHF.